This paragraph covers one T cell receptor beta chain sequence. What it binds is unknown. The CDR3 extends over 13 amino acids. Trimming left V 3 bases short and J 5 bases short, with 7 bases between. CDR1 and CDR2 from the germline V gene are KGHSH and LQKENI. This entry comes from a study of identical twins. Broader study findings: Invariant MAIT and iNKT cells could partly confound zero-insertion analyses. Memory repertoires showed no such pattern, whereas abundant cord blood beta clonotypes carried fewer insertions. Out-of-frame beta chain sequences displayed weaker excess sharing between twins.

TCRdb passed the 5' RACE reads through MiXCR, listing each CDR3 protein once. The data contain about 660,000 distinct CDR3 sequences, around 8.3% of them singletons. This same sample was also taken into another study, of yellow fever vaccine responses in identical twins.

The J gene is TRBJ2-2, the V gene TRBV18; D unresolved. The sequenced sample consisted of PBMCs. The source of this sequence is a woman aged 18-29 years in good health. CDR3 DNA: TGTGCCAGCTCACCGCCCGCAACCGGGGAGCTGTTTTTT. This gives the protein CASSPPATGELFF.